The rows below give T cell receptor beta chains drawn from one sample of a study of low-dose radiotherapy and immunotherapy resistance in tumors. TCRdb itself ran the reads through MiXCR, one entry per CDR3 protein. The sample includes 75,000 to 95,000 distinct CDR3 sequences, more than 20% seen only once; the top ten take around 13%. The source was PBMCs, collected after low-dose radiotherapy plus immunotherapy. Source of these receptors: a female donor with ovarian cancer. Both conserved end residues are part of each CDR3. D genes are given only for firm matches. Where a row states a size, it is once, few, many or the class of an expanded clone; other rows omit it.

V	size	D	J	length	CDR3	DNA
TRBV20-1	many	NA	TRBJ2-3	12	CSARVTTDTQYF	TGCAGTGCTAGGGTTACGACAGATACGCAGTATTTT
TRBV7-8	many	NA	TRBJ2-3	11	CASSLTSRQYF	TGTGCCAGCAGCTTAACTAGCCGCCAGTATTTT
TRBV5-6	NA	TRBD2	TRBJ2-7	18	CVSSLNQGGTSGYYEQYF	TGTGTCAGCAGCTTGAACCAGGGAGGGACTAGCGGTTACTACGAGCAGTACTTC
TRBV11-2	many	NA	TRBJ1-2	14	CASTSLGGAYGYTF	TGTGCCAGCACCTCCCTCGGGGGGGCATATGGCTACACCTTC
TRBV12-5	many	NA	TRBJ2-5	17	CASGLGRAGATQETQYF	TGTGCTAGTGGTTTGGGTCGGGCAGGGGCCACCCAAGAGACCCAGTACTTC
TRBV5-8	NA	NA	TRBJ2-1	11	CASSLRSEQFF	TGTGCCAGCAGCTTACGTTCTGAGCAGTTCTTC
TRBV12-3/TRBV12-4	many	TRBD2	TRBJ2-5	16	CASRLGLAGAGETQYF	TGTGCCAGCAGGCTGGGACTAGCGGGAGCTGGAGAGACCCAGTACTTC
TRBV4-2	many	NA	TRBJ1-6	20	CASSQDSTASGASYNSPLHF	TGTGCCAGCAGCCAAGATTCAACAGCCTCGGGGGCCTCCTATAATTCACCCCTCCACTTT
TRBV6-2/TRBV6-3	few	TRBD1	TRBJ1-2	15	CASSFNRDSNYGYTF	TGTGCCAGCAGTTTTAACCGGGACAGTAACTATGGCTACACCTTC
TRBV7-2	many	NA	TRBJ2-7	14	CASSLPGRSYEQYF	TGTGCCAGCAGCTTACCAGGGAGGTCTTACGAGCAGTACTTC
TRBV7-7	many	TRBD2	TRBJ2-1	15	CASSRTSGRDNEQFF	TGTGCTAGCAGCCGGACTAGCGGGAGGGACAATGAGCAGTTCTTC
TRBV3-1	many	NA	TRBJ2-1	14	CASSQVQGLYEQFF	TGTGCCAGCAGCCAAGTTCAGGGGCTGTATGAGCAGTTCTTC
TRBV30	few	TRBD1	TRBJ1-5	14	CAWSGTVSHQPQHF	TGTGCCTGGAGCGGGACAGTCTCTCATCAGCCCCAGCATTTT
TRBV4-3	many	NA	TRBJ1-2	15	CASSQDLTVGGGYTF	TGCGCCAGCAGCCAAGATTTAACAGTGGGAGGCGGCTACACCTTC
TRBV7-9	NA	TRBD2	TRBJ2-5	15	CASSFGTSGKETQYF	TGTGCCAGCAGCTTCGGGACTAGCGGGAAAGAGACCCAGTACTTC
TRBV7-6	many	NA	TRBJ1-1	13	CASSLGEGDEAFF	TGTGCCAGCAGCTTAGGGGAAGGGGACGAAGCTTTCTTT
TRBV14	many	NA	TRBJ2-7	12	CASRSRPGEQYF	TGTGCCAGCAGGAGTCGACCGGGCGAGCAGTACTTC
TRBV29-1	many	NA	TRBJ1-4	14	CSVAPGGANEKLFF	TGCAGCGTGGCCCCAGGTGGGGCTAATGAAAAACTGTTTTTT
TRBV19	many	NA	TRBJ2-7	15	CASSIGGALPYEQYF	TGTGCCAGTAGTATTGGAGGGGCGCTCCCCTACGAGCAGTACTTC
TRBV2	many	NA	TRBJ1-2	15	CASSEGGSGDYGYTF	TGTGCCAGCAGTGAAGGTGGCTCGGGGGACTATGGCTACACCTTC